Listed here are 13 T cell receptor beta chains from one sample, sequenced in a study of blood T cell repertoires in COVID-19. Repertoires were generated with immunoSEQ multiplex PCR, while TCRdb's copy carries only in-frame clones and drops some. In the table there are 60,000 to 80,000 clones, more than 80% of which are singletons. The sequenced sample consisted of peripheral blood. The receptors originated from a woman over 75 with acute or convalescent COVID-19.

This clone was seen once. The V call is TRBV2, the J call TRBJ1-5, with D hard to call. Per the germline V gene, CDR1 is SNHLY and CDR2 is FYNNEI. There are 13 residues in the CDR3. Trimming pared 7 bases from V and 6 bases from J, leaving 13 bases between. The CDR3 spells CASTDRYGQPQHF. The CDR3 DNA follows: TGTGCCAGCACTGACCGGTACGGTCAGCCCCAGCATTTT.

The chain uses TRBV29-1 and TRBJ2-4; 10 bases line up with TRBD1. Germline CDR1 and CDR2: SQVTM and ANQGSEA. The V gene end was trimmed by 7 bases and the J gene end by 8 bases; junction bases not matched to a gene: 8. This CDR3 region has 13 residues. CDR3 bases: TGCAGCGCAGCCGGGACAGGGGTCGACATTCAGTACTTC. Its translation is CSAAGTGVDIQYF.

The chain joins TRBV5-4 to TRBJ1-2, with a tentative D call TRBD1 (6 bases). Trimming took off 0 bases at V and 8 bases at J, with 11 bases between the two ends. CDR1 is SGHNT and CDR2 is YYREEE in the germline V gene (reference sequence). The CDR3 is made up of 13 amino acids. The CDR3 DNA sequence: TGTGCCAGCAGCTTGGGCAGGGGATGGGGCTACACCTTC. This codes for CASSLGRGWGYTF.

The J gene is TRBJ2-3, the V gene TRBV29-1, with 8 bases lining up with TRBD1. Germline assignment: CDR1 SQVTM and CDR2 ANQGSEA. This CDR3 is 15 amino acids long. The V segment lost 0 bases and the J segment 2 bases; nucleotides outside the gene matches: 4. In nucleotides, the CDR3 is TGCAGCGTTGAAGAGGGCCAGGGGGCCACAGATACGCAGTATTTT. The encoded protein is CSVEEGQGATDTQYF.

The V call is TRBV7-2, the J call TRBJ2-1, with 7 positions matching TRBD2. V trimming: 4 bases; J trimming: 0 bases; junction bases outside the gene matches: 9. The CDR3 is 17 amino acids. Germline CDR1 and CDR2: SGHTA and FQGNSA. The CDR3 bases are TGTGCCAGCAGCTATTTAGCGGGCCCGAGCTCCTACAATGAGCAGTTCTTC. Its translation is CASSYLAGPSSYNEQFF. Drawing the rest from reference TRBV7-2 and TRBJ2-1, the complete variable domain is GAGVSQSPSNKVTEKGKDVELRCDPISGHTALYWYRQSLGQGLEFLIYFQGNSAPDKSGLPSDRFSAERTGGSVSTLTIQRTQQEDSAVYLCASSYLAGPSSYNEQFFGPGTRLTVL.

The gene calls are TRBV21-1 and TRBJ1-1. TRBV21-1 counts as a pseudogene. The CDR3 has 15 amino acids. This CDR3 reads CASSKPTPPGTEAFF. The CDR3, as DNA: TGTGCCAGCAGCAAACCGACCCCCCCGGGCACTGAAGCTTTCTTT.

The rearrangement uses TRBV19 and TRBJ2-6; 7 bases align to TRBD2. This CDR3 region has 16 residues. V was clipped by 6 bases and J by 0 bases; unmatched bases: 5. The germline V gene encodes CDR1 LNHDA and CDR2 SQIVND (reference sequence). The CDR3 nucleotides read TGTGCCAGTAGAATCTCGGGGGGCTCTGGGGCCAACGTCCTGACTTTC. Its protein is CASRISGGSGANVLTF.

This clone was recorded only once. The chain joins TRBV9 to TRBJ2-2; 7 bases are shared with TRBD2. Germline CDR1 reads SGDLS; CDR2 reads YYNGEE. The CDR3 spans 15 residues. J lost 4 bases, V lost 4 bases, and 7 bases had no gene match. CDR3 loop: CASSPRRGGTGELFF. Here the CDR3 DNA reads TGTGCCAGCAGCCCGCGACGCGGGGGCACCGGGGAGCTGTTTTTT. Full variable domain (remainder filled in from reference TRBV9 and TRBJ2-2): DSGVTQTPKHLITATGQRVTLRCSPRSGDLSVYWYQQSLDQGLQFLIQYYNGEERAKGNILERFSAQQFPDLHSELNLSSLELGDSALYFCASSPRRGGTGELFFGEGSRLTVL.

The chain has TRBV6-6 and TRBJ1-2; unclear D gene. CDR1 and CDR2 from the germline V gene are MNHNY and SVGAGI (reference sequence). CDR3 length: 14 amino acids. The V gene lost 2 bases and the J gene lost 0 bases, with 7 bases spanning the gap. The CDR3 reads CASSYGQANYGYTF. CDR3 DNA sequence: TGTGCCAGCAGTTACGGCCAAGCTAACTATGGCTACACCTTC.

The rearrangement links TRBV7-9 to TRBJ1-1, with D perhaps matching TRBD1 (6 bases). Trimming removed 5 bases from V and 1 base from J, with 26 bases in between. Per germline, CDR1 SEHNR and CDR2 FQNEAQ (reference sequence). The CDR3 has 19 residues. CDR3 nucleotides: TGTGCCAGCAGCCCTAGATCGGTACAGGGACCCAAGGGGAACACTGAAGCTTTCTTT. Translated: CASSPRSVQGPKGNTEAFF. The variable domain in full, with the rest retrieved from reference TRBV7-9 and TRBJ1-1, is DTGVSQNPRHKITKRGQNVTFRCDPISEHNRLYWYRQTLGQGPEFLTYFQNEAQLEKSRLLSDRFSAERPKGSFSTLEIQRTEQGDSAMYLCASSPRSVQGPKGNTEAFFGQGTRLTVV.

This clone showed up just once. This chain uses TRBV7-2 with TRBJ2-1; 10 nucleotides align to TRBD2. Trimming cost V 5 bases and J 4 bases; bases outside gene matches: 14. The CDR3 consists of 18 residues. Germline CDR1 reads SGHTA; CDR2 reads FQGNSA. CDR3 region: CASSRKVLAGGAYNEQFF. The CDR3 DNA reads as TGTGCCAGCAGCCGGAAGGTTTTAGCGGGGGGCGCTTACAATGAGCAGTTCTTC.

V is TRBV5-4 and J is TRBJ2-7; 10 nucleotides agree with TRBD2. The length of the CDR3 is 15 residues. Trimming removed 4 bases from V and 6 bases from J; junction bases left unmatched: 10. The germline V gene encodes CDR1 SGHNT and CDR2 YYREEE (reference sequence). The CDR3 nucleotides are TGTGCCAGCAGCACTTCAGCGGGGGGGGCCTTCGAGCAGTACTTC. Residues: CASSTSAGGAFEQYF.

The V and J genes are TRBV18 and TRBJ2-3; D might be TRBD1 (6 bases). The CDR3 consists of 16 residues. Germline V gives CDR1 KGHSH, CDR2 LQKENI. V lost 6 bases to trimming and J lost 2 bases, with 18 bases between them. The DNA for the CDR3 is TGTGCCAGCTCGAAGCAACAGGGCGCTGCCACAGATACGCAGTATTTT. It is translated as CASSKQQGAATDTQYF. The variable domain in full, completed from reference TRBV18 and TRBJ2-3, reads NAGVMQNPRHLVRRRGQEARLRCSPMKGHSHVYWYRQLPEEGLKFMVYLQKENIIDESGMPKERFSAEFPKEGPSILRIQQVVRGDSAAYFCASSKQQGAATDTQYFGPGTRLTVL.